This passage covers 24 T cell receptor beta chains from one sample sequenced in a study of T-cell reconstitution after alpha-beta-depleted transplantation in children (dated by TCRdb to the mid-2010s). Libraries came from PCR. Sequencing used an Illumina HiSeq 2500. Molecular barcoding was employed in the preparation of TCR libraries, with unique molecular identifiers being used to normalize TCRbeta repertoire quantification. TCRdb redid the processing of the public reads, applying fastp at Q25 and MiXCR, and retained in-frame beta chains. Each CDR3 protein gets just one entry, which takes the most common genes and DNA from the rows behind it. The sample records roughly 200,000 distinct CDR3 sequences, 7.5% to 9.5% of which are singletons. The ten largest clones represent less than 40% of the sample. The treatment or condition label on this specimen signifies: allogeneic hematopoietic cell transplantation with graft depleted of TCRalphabeta T cells and CD19 B cells.

The sample consisted of PBMCs, mostly from graft donor cells, taken 360 days after TCRalphabeta/CD19-depleted stem cell transplant. Receptor source: a male patient under 10 years old who had a stem cell transplant for acute myeloid leukemia, so the T cells may come from the graft donor.

This clonotype occurred many times. The chain recombines TRBV12-3 or TRBV12-4 with TRBJ1-2; D call uncertain. The CDR3 runs to 12 residues. The V end lost 3 bases, the J end lost 4 bases, and 6 bases lay between the germline ends. The chain's CDR3 is CASSFRVYGYTF. CDR3 in DNA: TGTGCCAGCAGTTTCCGAGTCTATGGCTACACCTTC.

V usage is TRBV7-2 and J usage is TRBJ2-7; TRBD2 might be the D (5 bases). The CDR3 covers 16 residues. V lost 2 bases and J lost 1, with 15 bases in between. The germline gives CDR1 SGHTA, CDR2 FQGNSA. The CDR3 here is CASSLKVGVRSYEQYV. The DNA of the CDR3 is TGTGCCAGCAGCTTAAAGGTCGGGGTAAGGTCCTACGAGCAGTACGTC.

This chain joins TRBV5-1 and TRBJ2-2, with TRBD2 identical over 9 bases. The V and J ends lost 5 bases and 0 bases, in that order; junction bases with no gene match: 8. CDR3 length: 17 amino acids. Germline CDR1 reads SGHRS; CDR2 reads YFSETQ. The CDR3 region has the DNA TGCGCCAGCAGTTTCCTGGCGGGAGGGACGAACACCGGGGAGCTGTTTTTT. This codes for CASSFLAGGTNTGELFF.

This clonotype has a count of ten or more. This chain uses TRBV12-3 or TRBV12-4 with TRBJ1-5; D not certain. This CDR3 has 14 amino acids. V was cut by 3 bases and J by 7 bases, with 13 bases left in between. CDR3 DNA sequence: TGTGCCAGCAGTTTGTCCGGGGTCGAACAGCCCCAGCATTTT. Its protein product is CASSLSGVEQPQHF.

This clonotype was picked up many times. V usage is TRBV4-1 and J usage is TRBJ1-5, with a possible D match to TRBD1 (5 bases). The germline gives CDR1 MGHRA, CDR2 YSYEKL. V was cut by 2 bases and J by 3 bases, with 11 bases left in between. There are 15 residues in the CDR3. DNA for the CDR3: TGCGCCAGCAGCCAATTGGGACGGTTCAATCAGCCCCAGCATTTT. Its protein product is CASSQLGRFNQPQHF.

The chain has TRBV6-1 and TRBJ2-7; 8 nucleotides line up with TRBD1. V dropped 6 bases and J dropped 2; count of bases not matched to a gene: 6. Germline V gives CDR1 MNHNS, CDR2 SASEGT. This CDR3 contains 14 residues. The CDR3 reads CASSPGGLPYEQYF. The CDR3 DNA is TGTGCCAGCAGCCCAGGGGGCCTCCCCTACGAGCAGTACTTC.

The table lists this clonotype with many counts. The chain joins TRBV20-1 to TRBJ2-3; 7 bases map to TRBD2. The CDR3 is 16 amino acids. Germline CDR1 reads DFQATT; CDR2 reads SNEGSKA (reference sequence). V lost 6 bases and J lost 2; bases outside the gene matches: 14. The CDR3 nucleotides read TGCAGTGCCAACCCCCGACTAGCTTTCTTCACAGATACGCAGTATTTT. Encoded protein: CSANPRLAFFTDTQYF.

The chain combines TRBV7-2 with TRBJ1-1; D is ambiguous. The CDR3 contains 14 residues. The germline CDR1 and CDR2 sequences are SGHTA and FQGNSA. V was cut by 7 bases and J by 0 bases, with 12 bases left in between. In DNA, the CDR3 is TGTGCCAGCAAGTATAGGGCCTTGAACACTGAAGCTTTCTTT. It encodes CASKYRALNTEAFF.

This clonotype was observed a few times. This chain joins TRBV7-8 and TRBJ1-4; D perhaps matches TRBD1 (6 bases). Germline CDR1 SGHVS, CDR2 FQNEAQ. The ends were cut back, 5 bases at V and 4 bases at J, with 14 bases in the middle. There are 15 residues in the CDR3. CDR3 nucleotides: TGTGCCAGCAGCACAAGGGGACAAGTTAATGAAAAACTGTTTTTT. It is translated as CASSTRGQVNEKLFF.

In its sample, this clonotype was seen a few times. The chain joins TRBV20-1 to TRBJ1-4, with 7 nucleotides matching TRBD1. Germline CDR1 DFQATT, CDR2 SNEGSKA (reference sequence). V lost 4 bases and J lost 7; bases outside the gene matches: 6. The CDR3 consists of 13 residues. The CDR3 bases are TGCAGTGCTATTCTCCCAGGGGGTGAAAAACTGTTTTTT. It translates to CSAILPGGEKLFF.

This clonotype was found a few times. The J gene is TRBJ2-5, the V gene TRBV18, with D perhaps TRBD2 (6 bases). Germline V gives CDR1 KGHSH, CDR2 LQKENI. The CDR3 consists of 14 residues. The V end was cut by 1 base, the J end by 3 bases, with 9 bases between. CDR3 protein: CASSPQEREETQYF. CDR3 bases: TGTGCCAGCTCACCACAGGAGCGGGAAGAGACCCAGTACTTC. The whole variable domain, remainder taken from reference TRBV18 and TRBJ2-5, is NAGVMQNPRHLVRRRGQEARLRCSPMKGHSHVYWYRQLPEEGLKFMVYLQKENIIDESGMPKERFSAEFPKEGPSILRIQQVVRGDSAAYFCASSPQEREETQYFGPGTRLLVL.

The table lists this clonotype with a few counts. V usage is TRBV7-3 and J usage is TRBJ1-5; perhaps TRBD1 as D (6 bases). Germline V gives CDR1 SGHTA, CDR2 FQGTGA. The CDR3 has 18 residues. Trimming stripped 5 bases from V and 2 bases from J, with 22 bases between. The CDR3 sequence: CASSLGYTGNRGNQPQHF. Written as DNA, the CDR3 is TGTGCCAGCAGCCTCGGTTACACAGGGAACCGCGGCAATCAGCCCCAGCATTTT.

The chain links TRBV7-2 to TRBJ1-1; 7 bases map to TRBD1. J was trimmed by 1 base and V by 5 bases; bases with no gene match: 10. Germline V lookup: CDR1 SGHTA, CDR2 FQGNSA. The CDR3 consists of 16 residues. The CDR3 nucleotides are TGTGCCAGCAGCCTGAACAGGGGAGGGTGGAACACTGAAGCTTTCTTT. It yields the protein CASSLNRGGWNTEAFF.

The sample holds a few counts of this clonotype. The V call is TRBV4-3, the J call TRBJ2-7; 8 nucleotides match TRBD2. The CDR3 runs to 15 residues. J was trimmed by 2 bases and V by 1 base; bases with no gene match: 4. Germline CDR1 LGHNA, CDR2 YSLEER. The CDR3 here is CASSQAAGGPYEQYF. In DNA form, the CDR3 reads TGCGCCAGCAGCCAAGCGGCGGGAGGCCCCTACGAGCAGTACTTC.

This clonotype was observed a handful of times. This sequence joins TRBV12-3 or TRBV12-4 and TRBJ1-5, with 7 bases that match TRBD1. This CDR3 comprises 16 residues. The junction had 11 bases not matched to a gene; V was cut back by 6 bases and J by 3 bases. The CDR3 DNA reads TGTGCCAGCAGCCCTACAGGGGTCGTGACCAATCAGCCCCAGCATTTT. Translating it yields CASSPTGVVTNQPQHF.

This clonotype was seen once. This chain connects TRBV2 to TRBJ2-4, with 7 bases lining up with TRBD1. Germline V gives CDR1 SNHLY, CDR2 FYNNEI. V shed 8 bases, J shed 0 bases, and the junction held 7 bases outside the gene matches. CDR3 length: 15 residues. The CDR3 nucleotides are TGTGCCAGCCTTCCGGGACAGTTAGCCAAAAACATTCAGTACTTC. It yields the protein CASLPGQLAKNIQYF.

This clonotype was observed many times. The chain has TRBV15 and TRBJ2-1, with 10 bases lining up with TRBD2. The length of the CDR3 is 22 residues. Germline V lookup: CDR1 LNHNV, CDR2 YYDKDF (reference sequence). V dropped 0 bases and J dropped 2; count of bases not matched to a gene: 19. The CDR3 protein is CATSRDHQEREGRRVAYNEQFF. The CDR3 nucleotides read TGTGCCACCAGCAGAGATCATCAGGAGCGGGAGGGCCGTAGGGTCGCCTACAATGAGCAGTTCTTC.

This clonotype has more than one count but fewer than ten. V gene TRBV29-1 combines with J gene TRBJ2-1, with no clear D. Per germline, CDR1 SQVTM and CDR2 ANQGSEA. Trimming shortened V by 3 bases and J by 0 bases, and 9 bases separated the two germline ends. The CDR3 consists of 14 residues. This CDR3 is CSVDDPSSYNEQFF. The DNA for the CDR3 is TGCAGCGTTGATGATCCTAGCTCCTACAATGAGCAGTTCTTC.

This clonotype appeared many times. The chain recombines TRBV29-1 with TRBJ2-5; 8 bases line up with TRBD1. Trimming removed 6 bases from V and 4 bases from J; junction bases left unmatched: 10. Germline V gene sequence: CDR1 SQVTM, CDR2 ANQGSEA. This CDR3 is 14 amino acids long. CDR3 amino acids: CSVGTWTGRETQYF. CDR3 coding DNA: TGCAGCGTCGGCACTTGGACAGGGCGAGAGACCCAGTACTTC.

The CDR3 nucleotides are TGCAGCGTCTGCGACAGGGTCGGTTCACCCCTCCACTTT. Amino acids: CSVCDRVGSPLHF. The chain has TRBV29-1 and TRBJ1-6; 7 positions match TRBD1. The CDR3 has 13 residues. V gave up 6 bases and J gave up 9 bases; unmatched junction bases: 8. CDR1 and CDR2 (germline): SQVTM, ANQGSEA.

The rearrangement joins TRBV15 to TRBJ1-3; D gene uncertain. Between the trimmed V and J ends, which lost 8 bases and 3 bases, there was a span of 11 bases. Germline V gives CDR1 LNHNV, CDR2 YYDKDF (reference sequence). The CDR3 totals 13 residues. The CDR3 DNA reads TGTGCCACCGGCGAGTCCCGTGGAAACACCATATATTTT. The encoded protein is CATGESRGNTIYF.

The chain uses TRBV20-1 and TRBJ1-3, with D maybe TRBD1 (5 bases). The CDR3 has 11 amino acids. The germline V gene encodes CDR1 DFQATT and CDR2 SNEGSKA (reference sequence). Between the trimmed V and J ends, which lost 7 bases and 2 bases, there was a span of 6 bases. The CDR3 is CSGRAGNTIYF. CDR3 nucleotides: TGCAGTGGCAGGGCTGGAAACACCATATATTTT.

In its sample, this clonotype was seen a few times. This chain uses TRBV20-1 with TRBJ1-1, with TRBD1 identical over 11 bases. The CDR3 consists of 14 residues. CDR1 is DFQATT and CDR2 is SNEGSKA in the germline V gene (reference sequence). The ends lost 1 base at V and 11 bases at J; junction bases unmatched: 9. This CDR3 reads CSARAGTGGKRAFF. The CDR3 nucleotides are TGCAGTGCTAGAGCCGGGACAGGGGGTAAACGGGCTTTCTTT.

Many counts were recorded for this clonotype. The genes are TRBV12-3 or TRBV12-4 and TRBJ2-1; TRBD1 matches 8 bases. J was trimmed by 6 bases and V by 5 bases; bases with no gene match: 6. The CDR3 is 14 amino acids. CDR3 protein: CASSPYGTGNEQFF. As DNA, the CDR3 is TGTGCCAGCAGTCCGTACGGGACAGGCAATGAGCAGTTCTTC.